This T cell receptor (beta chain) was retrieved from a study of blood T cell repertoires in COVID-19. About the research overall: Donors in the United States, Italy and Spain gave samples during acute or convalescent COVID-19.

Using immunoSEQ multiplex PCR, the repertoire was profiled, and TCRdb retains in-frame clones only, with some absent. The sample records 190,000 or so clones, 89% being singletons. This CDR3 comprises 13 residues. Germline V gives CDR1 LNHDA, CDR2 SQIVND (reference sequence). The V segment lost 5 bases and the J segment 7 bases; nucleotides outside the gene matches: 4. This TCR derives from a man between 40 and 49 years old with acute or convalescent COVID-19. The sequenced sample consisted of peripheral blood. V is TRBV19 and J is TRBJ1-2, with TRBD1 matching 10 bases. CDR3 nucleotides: TGTGCCAGTAGTGACAGGGGGCTGGCTGGCTACACCTTC. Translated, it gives CASSDRGLAGYTF. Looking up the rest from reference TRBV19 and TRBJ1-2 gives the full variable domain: DGGITQSPKYLFRKEGQNVTLSCEQNLNHDAMYWYRQDPGQGLRLIYYSQIVNDFQKGDIAEGYSVSREKKESFPLTVTSAQKNPTAFYLCASSDRGLAGYTFGSGTRLTVV.